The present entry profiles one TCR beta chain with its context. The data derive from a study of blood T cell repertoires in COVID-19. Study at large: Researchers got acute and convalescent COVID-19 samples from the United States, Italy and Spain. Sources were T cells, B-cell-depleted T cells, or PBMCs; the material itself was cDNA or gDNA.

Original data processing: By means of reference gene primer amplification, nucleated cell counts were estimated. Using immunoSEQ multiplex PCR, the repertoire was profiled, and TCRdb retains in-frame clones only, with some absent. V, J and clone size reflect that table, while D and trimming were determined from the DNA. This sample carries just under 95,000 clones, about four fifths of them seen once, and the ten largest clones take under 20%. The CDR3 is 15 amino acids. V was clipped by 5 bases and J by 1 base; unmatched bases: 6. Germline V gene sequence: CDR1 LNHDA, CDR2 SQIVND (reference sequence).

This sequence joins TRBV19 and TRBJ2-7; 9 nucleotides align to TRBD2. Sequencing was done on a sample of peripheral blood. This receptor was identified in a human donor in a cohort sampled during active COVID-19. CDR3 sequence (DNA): TGTGCCAGTAGTTTAGTAGCGGGAGCATCCTACGAGCAGTACTTC. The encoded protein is CASSLVAGASYEQYF.